This TCR beta chain was identified in a study of cytomegalovirus exposure and HLA in healthy donors. Per germline, CDR1 LNHDA and CDR2 SQIVND (reference sequence). Trimming shortened V by 2 bases and J by 6 bases, and 11 bases separated the two germline ends. The CDR3 has 15 amino acids. General observations from the study: Associated with cytomegalovirus, according to the listing, were around 160 TCR beta chains. Most TCR sequences were rare, but some public TCRs occurred in many donors. Three chains linked to CMV were shown in vitro to be specific for CMV antigens.

Sequencing was performed with immunoSEQ multiplex PCR; in TCRdb, only in-frame clones are kept and a portion is missing. This sample yields about 130,000 clones, of which roughly 91% are seen a single time; around 3.3% belongs to the top ten. On this clone itself: Its antigen is unknown.

Separation from the roughly 700-subject first cohort characterized the roughly 120-subject validation cohort, to which the donors belonged. The specimen was PBMCs. This TCR derives from a young man in good health and CMV-seronegative. The chain carries TRBV19 and TRBJ1-6, with D possibly TRBD1 on 5 matching bases. The CDR3 here is CASSIPTAPNSPLHF. CDR3 nucleotides: TGTGCCAGTAGTATACCGACAGCCCCTAATTCACCCCTCCACTTT.